This TCR beta chain was profiled in a study of T-cell reconstitution after alpha-beta-depleted transplantation in children. This sample's TCRbeta library carried unique molecular identifier barcodes. TCRdb re-derived calls from the PCR reads in MiXCR, one entry per CDR3 protein. The sample has 350,000 to 400,000 distinct CDR3 sequences; 13% are singletons. The CDR3 is 15 residues long. CDR1 MNHEY and CDR2 SVGAGI come from the germline V gene. The V gene lost 4 bases and the J gene lost 1 base, with 14 bases spanning the gap. The origin of this receptor is a human donor who donated a stem cell graft to a child with Fanconi anemia. The starting material was PBMCs, obtained from the stem cell graft. The chain recombines TRBV6-5 with TRBJ2-7, with D perhaps assigned TRBD1 or TRBD2 (5 bases each). This CDR3 reads CASSSPGRISYEQYF. In DNA form, the CDR3 reads TGTGCCAGCAGTTCCCCGGGACGTATATCCTACGAGCAGTACTTC.